The 19 T cell receptor beta chains below come from one sample, sequenced in a study of T cell responses to AZD1222 COVID-19 vaccine. TCRdb's table, derived via immunoSEQ multiplex PCR, lists solely in-frame clones and lacks some. The repertoire holds 150,000 to 200,000 clones, with over 75% as singletons. Specimen: peripheral blood, collected on day 0 of AZD1222 vaccination. The receptor source for this set is an adult in good health.

The chain employs TRBV29-1 and TRBJ1-1, with D possibly being TRBD1 (6 bases). This CDR3 has 16 residues. The germline gives CDR1 SQVTM, CDR2 ANQGSEA. V lost 6 bases and J 4 bases, leaving 24 bases between the germline ends. In nucleotides, the CDR3 is TGCAGCGTGGGACCGTTAAGGGGGGTGAGGTTCACTGAAGCTTTCTTT. Translating it yields CSVGPLRGVRFTEAFF. The full variable domain, rest sourced from reference TRBV29-1 and TRBJ1-1, is SAVISQKPSRDICQRGTSLTIQCQVDSQVTMMFWYRQQPGQSLTLIATANQGSEATYESGFVIDKFPISRPNLTFSTLTVSNMSPEDSSIYLCSVGPLRGVRFTEAFFGQGTRLTVV.

The chain recombines TRBV2 with TRBJ1-2; the D is unclear. The CDR3 loop spans 10 amino acids. The germline gives CDR1 SNHLY, CDR2 FYNNEI. Trimming shortened V by 4 bases and J by 8 bases, and 5 bases separated the two germline ends. The CDR3 region is CASSGEGYTF. In DNA form, the CDR3 reads TGTGCCAGCAGTGGGGAGGGCTACACCTTC.

The chain employs TRBV30 and TRBJ2-7, with unresolved D. There are 12 residues in the CDR3. Trimming pared 2 bases from V and 5 bases from J, leaving 10 bases between. Germline assignment: CDR1 GTSNPN and CDR2 SVGIG (reference sequence). In DNA form, the CDR3 reads TGTGCCTGGAGTAACCTAGTCGACGAGCAGTACTTC. It is translated as CAWSNLVDEQYF.

This chain uses TRBV18 with TRBJ2-7; 7 bases line up with TRBD1. The CDR3 contains 16 residues. After removal of 0 bases from V and 0 bases from J, the junction contained 5 bases not matched to a gene. Germline V gene sequence: CDR1 KGHSH, CDR2 LQKENI. As DNA, the CDR3 is TGTGCCAGCTCACCACCGGACAGGACTGACTCCTACGAGCAGTACTTC. The encoded protein is CASSPPDRTDSYEQYF. The complete variable domain, with remaining parts taken from reference TRBV18 and TRBJ2-7, reads NAGVMQNPRHLVRRRGQEARLRCSPMKGHSHVYWYRQLPEEGLKFMVYLQKENIIDESGMPKERFSAEFPKEGPSILRIQQVVRGDSAAYFCASSPPDRTDSYEQYFGPGTRLTVT.

The chain links TRBV4-2 to TRBJ2-3, with a weak D call TRBD2 (7 bases). Trimming took off 8 bases at V and 2 bases at J, with 14 bases between the two ends. Germline V gene lookup returns CDR1 LGHNA and CDR2 YNFKEQ. The CDR3 is 14 amino acids. CDR3 residues: CASAKGGSTDTQYF. The CDR3 bases are TGTGCCAGCGCCAAGGGGGGGTCCACAGATACGCAGTATTTT.

This sequence joins TRBV21-1 and TRBJ1-5. TRBV21-1 is described as a pseudogene. The CDR3 spans 14 residues. CDR3 protein: CASSKREGNQPQHF. CDR3 DNA sequence: TGTGCCAGCAGCAAACGAGAGGGCAATCAGCCCCAGCATTTT.

The rearrangement links TRBV7-9 to TRBJ1-1; TRBD1 matches 11 bases. This CDR3 is built from 14 residues. From germline, CDR1 is SEHNR and CDR2 FQNEAQ (reference sequence). V lost 5 bases to trimming and J lost 4 bases; unmatched junction nucleotides: 3. CDR3 in amino acids: CASSHGQGATEAFF. In nucleotides, the CDR3 is TGTGCCAGCAGCCACGGACAGGGGGCCACTGAAGCTTTCTTT. Together with reference TRBV7-9 and TRBJ1-1, the CDR3 gives the full variable domain: DTGVSQNPRHKITKRGQNVTFRCDPISEHNRLYWYRQTLGQGPEFLTYFQNEAQLEKSRLLSDRFSAERPKGSFSTLEIQRTEQGDSAMYLCASSHGQGATEAFFGQGTRLTVV.

V and J are TRBV6-6 and TRBJ1-3, with D uncertain. The CDR3 is 15 residues long. Germline V gives CDR1 MNHNY, CDR2 SVGAGI (reference sequence). The ends were cut back, 0 bases at V and 1 base at J, with 7 bases in the middle. CDR3 bases: TGTGCCAGCAGTTACTCGACGGGGTCTGGAAACACCATATATTTT. Protein sequence: CASSYSTGSGNTIYF.

This sequence joins TRBV6-1 and TRBJ2-7; either TRBD1 or TRBD2 may supply D (5 bases each). The CDR3 contains 16 residues. V lost 0 bases and J 3 bases, leaving 15 bases between the germline ends. Looked up from germline, CDR1 is MNHNS and CDR2 is SASEGT. CDR3 loop: CASSEALRGQDYEQYF. In nucleotides, the CDR3 is TGTGCCAGCAGTGAAGCACTGAGGGGTCAGGACTACGAGCAGTACTTC.

The chain links TRBV7-8 to TRBJ2-3, with D perhaps matching TRBD2 (7 bases). Germline values: CDR1 SGHVS, CDR2 FQNEAQ. Trimming left V 0 bases short and J 2 bases short, with 15 bases between. The CDR3 is 17 residues long. This CDR3 reads CASSLALGGGVTDTQYF. The CDR3 nucleotides read TGTGCCAGCAGCTTAGCCCTAGGGGGGGGCGTCACAGATACGCAGTATTTT. The variable domain in full, with the rest retrieved from reference TRBV7-8 and TRBJ2-3, is GAGVSQSPRYKVAKRGQDVALRCDPISGHVSLFWYQQALGQGPEFLTYFQNEAQLDKSGLPSDRFFAERPEGSVSTLKIQRTQQEDSAVYLCASSLALGGGVTDTQYFGPGTRLTVL.

The chain employs TRBV18 and TRBJ1-2; maybe TRBD1 (6 bases). Germline CDR1 KGHSH, CDR2 LQKENI. The CDR3 totals 13 residues. Trimming pared 0 bases from V and 5 bases from J, leaving 7 bases between. CDR3 region: CASSPPGQYGYTF. In DNA, the CDR3 is TGTGCCAGCTCACCACCCGGACAGTATGGCTACACCTTC.

This chain joins TRBV2 and TRBJ2-5; maybe TRBD2 (6 bases). Germline V gives CDR1 SNHLY, CDR2 FYNNEI. V shed 7 bases and J shed 2 bases, with 23 bases lying between them. The CDR3 is 17 amino acids. The CDR3 region is CASTERAAGGGQETQYF. Here the CDR3 DNA reads TGTGCCAGCACCGAGCGGGCCGCCGGGGGTGGGCAAGAGACCCAGTACTTC.

This clone was seen only a few times. The chain's CDR3 is CASSQERSHLYGYTF. CDR3 sequence (DNA): TGCGCCAGCAGCCAAGAAAGGTCCCACCTCTATGGCTACACCTTC. The chain employs TRBV4-3 and TRBJ1-2; D gene ambiguous. The CDR3 length is 15 residues. The germline gives CDR1 LGHNA, CDR2 YSLEER. V was pared by 0 bases and J by 4 bases, with 12 bases between.

This clone has a single count. The rearrangement links TRBV9 to TRBJ2-5; perhaps TRBD2 as D (5 bases). The germline CDR1 and CDR2 sequences are SGDLS and YYNGEE. The CDR3 totals 13 residues. V was shortened by 4 bases and J by 5 bases, with 12 bases between the two germline ends. CDR3 sequence reads: CASSFGRGETQYF. Here the CDR3 DNA reads TGTGCCAGCAGCTTCGGACGAGGGGAGACCCAGTACTTC.

This chain links TRBV4-3 with TRBJ2-7; possibly TRBD1 for D (6 bases). The CDR3 has 16 residues. The V end was cut by 0 bases, the J end by 6 bases, with 18 bases between. Germline V lookup: CDR1 LGHNA, CDR2 YSLEER. CDR3 region: CASSQDSVVGGGEQYF. The CDR3 DNA is TGCGCCAGCAGCCAAGACAGCGTCGTTGGGGGCGGCGAGCAGTACTTC.

The chain carries TRBV7-2 and TRBJ1-5; the D gene is possibly TRBD1 (6 bases). CDR3 length equals 16 residues. The germline V gene has CDR1 SGHTA and CDR2 FQGNSA. Trimming took 5 bases from V and 2 from J, leaving 16 bases between them. The CDR3 DNA reads TGTGCCAGCAGCATTTGGACAGCCGGGGGCAATCAGCCCCAGCATTTT. The encoded protein is CASSIWTAGGNQPQHF.

The chain carries TRBV29-1 and TRBJ2-7; a weak D match, TRBD1 (6 bases). This CDR3 spans 14 amino acids. Trimming cost V 6 bases and J 1 base, with 16 bases left between them. The germline V gene encodes CDR1 SQVTM and CDR2 ANQGSEA. The CDR3 nucleotides read TGCAGCGTCTTGCGACAGGAAACTTCCTACGAGCAGTACTTC. Amino acid sequence: CSVLRQETSYEQYF.

This clone occurred many times. The gene calls are TRBV19 and TRBJ2-7; D ambiguous. CDR3 length: 13 residues. Trimming cost V 0 bases and J 5 bases, with 8 bases left between them. From germline, CDR1 is LNHDA and CDR2 SQIVND (reference sequence). CDR3 residues: CASSIDLPNEQYF. As DNA, the CDR3 is TGTGCCAGTAGTATAGATTTACCCAACGAGCAGTACTTC.

This rearrangement joins TRBV27 to TRBJ1-6; D ambiguous. Germline CDR1 reads MNHEY; CDR2 reads SMNVEV (reference sequence). This CDR3 region has 12 residues. The germline V and J ends were trimmed by 6 bases and 10 bases, with 10 bases remaining between them. In nucleotides, the CDR3 is TGTGCCAGCAGGGAAACCCACTCACCCCTCCACTTT. Residues: CASRETHSPLHF.